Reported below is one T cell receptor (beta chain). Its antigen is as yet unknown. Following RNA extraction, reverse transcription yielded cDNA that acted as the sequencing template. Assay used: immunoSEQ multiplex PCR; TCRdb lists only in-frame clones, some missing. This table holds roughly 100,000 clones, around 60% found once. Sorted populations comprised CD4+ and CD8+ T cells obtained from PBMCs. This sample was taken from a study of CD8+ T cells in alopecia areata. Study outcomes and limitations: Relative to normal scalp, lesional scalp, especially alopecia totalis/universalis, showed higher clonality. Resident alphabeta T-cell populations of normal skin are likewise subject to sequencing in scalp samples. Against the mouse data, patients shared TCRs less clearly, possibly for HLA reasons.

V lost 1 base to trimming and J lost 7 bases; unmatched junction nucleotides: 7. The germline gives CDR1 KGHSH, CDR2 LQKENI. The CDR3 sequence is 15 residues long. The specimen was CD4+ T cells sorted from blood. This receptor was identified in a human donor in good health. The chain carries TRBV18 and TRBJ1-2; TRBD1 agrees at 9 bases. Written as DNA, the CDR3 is TGTGCCAGCTCACCACGGGAACAGGGGGCCCCTGGCTACACCTTC. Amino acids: CASSPREQGAPGYTF.